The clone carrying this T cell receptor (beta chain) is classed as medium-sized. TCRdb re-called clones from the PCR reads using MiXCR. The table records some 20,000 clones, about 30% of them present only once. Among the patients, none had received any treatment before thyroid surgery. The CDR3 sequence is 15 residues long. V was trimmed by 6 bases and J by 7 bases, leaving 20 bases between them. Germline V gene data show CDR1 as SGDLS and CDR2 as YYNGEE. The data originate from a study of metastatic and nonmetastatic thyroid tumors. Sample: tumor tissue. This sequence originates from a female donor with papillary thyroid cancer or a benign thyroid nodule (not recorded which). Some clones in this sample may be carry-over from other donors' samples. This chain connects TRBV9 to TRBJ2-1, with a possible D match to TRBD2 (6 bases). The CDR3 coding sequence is TGTGCCAGCAATTCCGGGGCGGGGTCAAAGAATGAGCAGTTCTTC. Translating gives CASNSGAGSKNEQFF.